This T cell receptor beta chain was identified in a study of vaccination and CD4 T cells after COVID-19 (dated 2022 in TCRdb). Study-wide context: Every convalescent patient had a positive nasal swab PCR test for SARS-CoV-2, with mild disease in about nine patients and severe disease in one. Six males and four females were included in the convalescent cohort, with two Hispanic individuals, seven Caucasians, two Asians and one multiracial person represented. Participants got two doses of the Pfizer-BioNTech BNT162b2 vaccine (n=8) or two doses of the Moderna mRNA-1273 vaccine (n=2). Post-COVID blood samples were collected from convalescent patients a median of around 100 days after diagnosis, with a range of roughly 35 to 161 days. Post-vaccine blood samples were taken a median of around 70 days after the second vaccine dose, with a range of roughly 13 to 250 days. Culture stimuli were overlapping spike peptide pools from SARS-CoV-2 and from the common cold coronaviruses HCoV-NL63, HCoV-OC43 and HCoV-229E. As controls, cultures received a CEFX viral epitope pool (the positive control), an HIV-1 Nef peptide pool (the negative control), or no peptide at all. In ten to eleven COVID-19 convalescent patients and several infection-naive healthy vaccine recipients, the spike-specific CD4+ TCR repertoire before mRNA vaccination was compared with the repertoire after mRNA vaccination.

V gives up 7 bases and J gives up 0 bases, and the segment between their germline ends measures 13 bases. Via the germline V gene, CDR1 is SGHVS and CDR2 FQNEAQ. Including the terminal cysteine and phenylalanine, the CDR3 comprises 14 residues. The entry retains the CDR3 DNA only, 42 bases that are in frame from base 1. The treatment or condition label, as the study defines it: 10-day PBMC culture with coronavirus spike peptide pools or control peptides (ViraFEST assay). To expand antigen-specific T cells with peptide pools and then pick out the expanded clonotypes through TCR sequencing, the study relied on the ViraFEST assay. The positive SARS-CoV-2 PCR tests of the convalescent patients were dated from March to December 2020, before the Alpha, Beta and Delta variants emerged in the United States. Each well held approximately 2 million PBMCs cultured in IMDM containing roughly 5% human AB serum and approximately 9.6 IU/ml IL-2, with 7.5 to 10 ug/ml peptide pools added. Half of the culture medium was replaced with fresh IL-2-containing medium on days 3 and 7. After 10 days of culture, CD4+ T cells were isolated by negative selection using the EasySep CD4+ T cell isolation kit. Ficoll-Paque Plus gradient centrifugation was used to isolate PBMCs from whole blood, and the isolated PBMCs were then either used fresh or cryopreserved at -140C. Each culture condition was generally run in triplicate wells.

On this clonotype: Its antigen is unknown. Base-call qualities are not available, and no considerably larger clone is one nucleotide away.

The library was prepared using PCR. DNA from cultured CD4+ T cells was subjected to TCR sequencing with the Oncomine TCR Beta short-read assay at the Johns Hopkins FTIC core. The QIAamp micro DNA kit was used to extract genomic DNA from the cultured CD4+ T cells. Oncomine TCR Beta libraries from cultured CD4+ T cells were pooled with unique dual indexes and sequenced on an Illumina iSeq 100. From the authors' description of their analysis: Non-productive sequences were removed, and CDR3s not starting with C, not ending with F or W, or shorter than 7 amino acids were discarded. Antigen-specific clonotypes were identified using the MANAFEST web application through comparison of peptide-stimulated wells with reference and other culture wells. For a clone to be called positive, the clone needed an FDR below 0.05, an odds ratio above 5, and a productive frequency above 0.1% in at least two of three replicate wells. Clonotypes that were significantly expanded in both SARS-CoV-2 spike wells and at least one common cold coronavirus spike condition were defined as cross-reactive. Levenshtein distances (stringdist) and unrooted phylogenetic trees (ape) in R version 3.6.1 were used to assess CDR3 homology. TCRdb ran its own pipeline on the public reads, namely fastp trimming at Q25 and MiXCR clone calling, and kept in-frame beta chains. Every entry covers one CDR3 protein and lists the most common genes and DNA from its rows. It is TCRdb's table, rather than the study itself, that gives the V and J calls and clone size. The sample has about 20,000 distinct CDR3 sequences on record, about 70% of them singletons. The ten largest clones take up less than 7% of the sample.

Study-wide findings and limitations: In convalescent patients, nearly all vaccine-specific clones (304 of 307) were found to be mono-reactive for SARS-CoV-2 spike rather than cross-reactive with common cold coronaviruses. Among convalescent patients, a median about 90% of the SARS-CoV-2-reactive clones seen after vaccination appeared only after vaccination, which suggests priming specific to the vaccine. The number of convalescent patients in the study was relatively small, and the study did not examine early timepoints following natural infection. An increase in the median number of SARS-CoV-2-reactive clonotypes from approximately 23 after infection to 35 to 40 after vaccination was observed, but the change was not found to be significant.

The sequenced sample consisted of CD4+ T cells from blood, cultured in vitro. This receptor chain uses TRBV7-8 and TRBJ2-7; possibly the D gene is TRBD2, per 5 matching bases. The TCR comes from a human donor who had recovered from COVID-19. The CDR3 sequence is CASTMRESSYEQYF. The sequenced DNA is TGTGCCAGCACCATGAGGGAGAGCTCCTACGAGCAGTACTTC.